This T cell receptor (beta chain) comes out of a study of blood T cell repertoires in COVID-19. CDR1 SEHNR and CDR2 FQNEAQ come from the germline V gene (reference sequence). With 5 bases clipped from V and 5 bases from J, the junction kept 6 bases outside the gene matches. The CDR3 consists of 14 residues. Repertoires were generated with immunoSEQ multiplex PCR, while TCRdb's copy carries only in-frame clones and drops some. This repertoire shows fewer than 450,000 clones, 80% to 90% found once; its top ten account for just under 6.5%. Enrollment of patients from Seattle took place during active infection, with longitudinal follow-up.

Sequenced sample: peripheral blood. The receptor was isolated from a woman aged 45 to 65 with COVID-19, enrolled during active disease. The chain couples TRBV7-9 to TRBJ2-7; 10 bases map to TRBD1. Here the CDR3 DNA reads TGTGCCAGCAGCGTGGACAGGGGGTCCCACGAGCAGTACTTC. Translating it yields CASSVDRGSHEQYF.